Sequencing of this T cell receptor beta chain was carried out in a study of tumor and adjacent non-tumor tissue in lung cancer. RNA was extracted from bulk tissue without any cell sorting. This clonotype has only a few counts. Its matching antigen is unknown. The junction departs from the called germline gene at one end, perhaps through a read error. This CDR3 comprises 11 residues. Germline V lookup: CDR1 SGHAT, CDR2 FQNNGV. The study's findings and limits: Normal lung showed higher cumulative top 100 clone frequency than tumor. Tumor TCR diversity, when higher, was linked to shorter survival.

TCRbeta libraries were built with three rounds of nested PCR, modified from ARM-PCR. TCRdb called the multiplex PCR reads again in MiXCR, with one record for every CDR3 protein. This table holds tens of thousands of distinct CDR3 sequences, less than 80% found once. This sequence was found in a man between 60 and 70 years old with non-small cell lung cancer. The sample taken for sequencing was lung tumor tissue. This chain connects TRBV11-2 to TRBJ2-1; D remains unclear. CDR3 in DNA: TGTGCCAGCAGCTTAACGGGCCGACCGCACTTC. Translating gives CASSLTGRPHF.